This T cell receptor (beta chain) came from a study of patients and donors after allogeneic stem cell transplantation. V was pared by 9 bases and J by 1 base, with 9 bases between. The CDR3 totals 12 residues. From germline, CDR1 is SNHLY and CDR2 FYNNEI. Using its own MiXCR run on the RT-PCR reads, TCRdb lists one record per CDR3 protein. The data hold about 200,000 distinct CDR3 sequences, with around two fifths observed a single time. A few counts support this clonotype. The chain is built from TRBV2 and TRBJ1-1; D is possibly TRBD1 (6 bases). The clonotype was recovered from a human donor who was either an allogeneic HSCT recipient or a stem cell or donor lymphocyte infusion donor (not recorded which). It is not recorded whose cells these are; they may come from a transplant donor. Sequencing input: blood, either unsorted or a sorted T cell fraction (not recorded which). Here the CDR3 DNA reads TGTGCCAGACAGGGTGGGAACACTGAAGCTTTCTTT. Translation: CARQGGNTEAFF.